These 20 T cell receptor beta chains share one sample of origin, sequenced in a study of T cell responses to AZD1222 COVID-19 vaccine. Assay used: immunoSEQ multiplex PCR; TCRdb lists only in-frame clones, some missing. This sample yields about 120,000 clones, of which approximately 85% are seen a single time; about 8.6% belongs to the top ten. Sequenced here: peripheral blood, sampled on day 0 of AZD1222 vaccination. These receptors were collected from an adult in good health.

The V call is TRBV7-9, the J call TRBJ1-2; 8 positions agree with TRBD1. Losses at the gene ends were 1 base for V and 2 bases for J; bases not matched to a gene: 0. This CDR3 contains 14 residues. From germline, CDR1 is SEHNR and CDR2 FQNEAQ (reference sequence). Here the CDR3 DNA reads TGTGCCAGCAGCTTAGGGACAGGGAACTATGGCTACACCTTC. Amino acids: CASSLGTGNYGYTF.

This clone turned up a few times. The J gene is TRBJ2-7, the V gene TRBV2; 7 positions agree with TRBD1. Germline V gives CDR1 SNHLY, CDR2 FYNNEI. V lost 7 bases to trimming and J lost 6 bases; unmatched junction nucleotides: 12. CDR3 length equals 14 residues. CDR3 region: CASTAGTARTEQYF. CDR3 nucleotides: TGTGCCAGCACTGCTGGGACAGCCAGAACCGAGCAGTACTTC.

V gene TRBV6-5 combines with J gene TRBJ1-2, with no clear D. CDR3 size: 14 residues. The germline V gene encodes CDR1 MNHEY and CDR2 SVGAGI. Trimming took off 5 bases at V and 3 bases at J, with 13 bases between the two ends. CDR3 protein: CASSREGIDYGYTF. CDR3 coding DNA: TGTGCCAGCAGTCGCGAGGGAATAGACTATGGCTACACCTTC.

This sequence joins TRBV28 and TRBJ1-1; 7 bases agree with TRBD1. Germline trimming cut 3 bases from V and 4 bases from J; bases unmatched to any gene: 11. This CDR3 region has 16 residues. Germline assignment: CDR1 MDHEN and CDR2 SYDVKM. The CDR3 protein is CASSFPLGGGFTEAFF. The CDR3 DNA is TGTGCCAGCAGTTTCCCTCTTGGAGGGGGCTTCACTGAAGCTTTCTTT.

V and J are TRBV7-9 and TRBJ1-4; D possibly corresponds to TRBD1 (6 bases). This CDR3 has 16 residues. CDR1 is SEHNR and CDR2 is FQNEAQ in the germline V gene (reference sequence). With 3 bases removed from V and 10 bases from J, the gap between germline ends came to 21 bases. The CDR3 loop reads CASSLDTQGSLRKLFF. In DNA form, the CDR3 reads TGTGCCAGCAGCTTGGATACCCAGGGGTCCCTTCGAAAACTGTTTTTT.

The chain couples TRBV5-1 to TRBJ2-7; D perhaps matches TRBD1 (5 bases). V was pared by 0 bases and J by 1 base, with 8 bases between. Germline CDR1 SGHRS, CDR2 YFSETQ. The CDR3 extends over 14 amino acids. The CDR3 spells CASSLETVSYEQYF. CDR3 DNA: TGCGCCAGCAGCTTGGAGACAGTTTCCTACGAGCAGTACTTC. The complete variable domain, with remaining parts taken from reference TRBV5-1 and TRBJ2-7, reads KAGVTQTPRYLIKTRGQQVTLSCSPISGHRSVSWYQQTPGQGLQFLFEYFSETQRNKGNFPGRFSGRQFSNSRSEMNVSTLELGDSALYLCASSLETVSYEQYFGPGTRLTVT.

This clone was found a few times. The rearrangement uses TRBV19 and TRBJ2-7; D unclear. The CDR3 has 13 residues. V was pared by 4 bases and J by 0 bases, with 7 bases between. Germline CDR1 reads LNHDA; CDR2 reads SQIVND (reference sequence). The CDR3 nucleotides read TGTGCCAGTAGTAAAGTCATCTCCTACGAGCAGTACTTC. Its translation is CASSKVISYEQYF.

V gene TRBV6-4 combines with J gene TRBJ1-5; D may be TRBD1 (6 bases). The CDR3 contains 15 residues. Deletions cut 3 bases from V and 3 bases from J, with 12 bases between. Germline V CDR1 and CDR2: MRHNA, SNTAGT. CDR3 region: CASSEQGGNNQPQHF. The DNA of the CDR3 is TGTGCCAGCAGTGAACAGGGCGGCAACAATCAGCCCCAGCATTTT.

The rearrangement links TRBV11-2 to TRBJ2-3, with TRBD2 matching 8 bases. V lost 2 bases and J lost 1; bases outside the gene matches: 8. This CDR3 is 17 amino acids long. CDR1 is SGHAT and CDR2 is FQNNGV in the germline V gene. As DNA, the CDR3 is TGTGCCAGCAGCTTAAGGGTAACTAGCGGCGGCACAGATACGCAGTATTTT. Its protein product is CASSLRVTSGGTDTQYF.

V is TRBV4-2 and J is TRBJ2-7, with TRBD2 matching 9 bases. Germline CDR1 reads LGHNA; CDR2 reads YNFKEQ. V lost 4 bases, J lost 2 bases, and 15 bases stayed unmatched. There are 18 residues in the CDR3. CDR3 sequence (DNA): TGTGCCAGCAGCCGAGGGACTAGCCTTCGAGAACTAACCTACGAGCAGTACTTC. It codes for CASSRGTSLRELTYEQYF.

This rearrangement joins TRBV30 to TRBJ1-1; no clear D. The CDR3 consists of 13 residues. Trimming pared 5 bases from V and 4 bases from J, leaving 14 bases between. CDR1 and CDR2 (germline): GTSNPN, SVGIG (reference sequence). CDR3 DNA: TGTGCCTGGTCTGGGGTTCCCTCCACTGAAGCTTTCTTT. This encodes CAWSGVPSTEAFF.

This clone has just one count. The chain carries TRBV27 and TRBJ2-1, with 10 positions matching TRBD2. CDR3 length: 15 residues. The V segment lost 6 bases and the J segment 7 bases; nucleotides outside the gene matches: 9. Germline-derived CDR1 and CDR2 are MNHEY and SMNVEV (reference sequence). CDR3 loop: CASRTIAGGLNEQFF. The CDR3 DNA reads TGTGCCAGCAGGACTATAGCGGGGGGTTTGAATGAGCAGTTCTTC.

J is TRBJ1-2 and V is TRBV5-5; 9 nucleotides line up with TRBD1. The CDR3 consists of 14 residues. Germline values: CDR1 SGHKS, CDR2 YYEKEE (reference sequence). J gave up 2 bases and V 4 bases, and 3 bases lay outside the gene matches. The CDR3 sequence is CASSRTGANYGYTF. The CDR3 DNA reads as TGTGCCAGCAGCCGGACAGGGGCGAACTATGGCTACACCTTC. The variable domain in full, with the rest retrieved from reference TRBV5-5 and TRBJ1-2, is DAGVTQSPTHLIKTRGQQVTLRCSPISGHKSVSWYQQVLGQGPQFIFQYYEKEERGRGNFPDRFSARQFPNYSSELNVNALLLGDSALYLCASSRTGANYGYTFGSGTRLTVV.

The CDR3 DNA reads as TGTGCCAGCAGCCAAAGGCCTTCCTACGAGCAGTACTTC. Residues: CASSQRPSYEQYF. V gene TRBV3-1 (or the pseudogene TRBV3-2) combines with J gene TRBJ2-7; D remains ambiguous. With 2 bases removed from V and 1 base from J, the gap between germline ends came to 6 bases. Germline-derived CDR1 and CDR2 are LGHDT and YNNKEL (reference sequence). This CDR3 spans 13 amino acids.

This chain joins TRBV5-1 and TRBJ1-5, with a tentative D call TRBD1 (6 bases). This CDR3 is built from 16 residues. Germline V gene sequence: CDR1 SGHRS, CDR2 YFSETQ. Trimming pared 2 bases from V and 3 bases from J, leaving 15 bases between. The CDR3 here is CASSLEGTYPNQPQHF. The CDR3 DNA is TGCGCCAGCAGCTTAGAGGGGACATATCCCAATCAGCCCCAGCATTTT.

V gene TRBV30 combines with J gene TRBJ1-2; D not resolved. Trimming cost V 2 bases and J 4 bases, with 11 bases left between them. The CDR3 runs 13 residues. In germline, CDR1 is GTSNPN, CDR2 SVGIG (reference sequence). CDR3 DNA sequence: TGTGCCTGGAGTAGTCGGCGTCCCTATGGCTACACCTTC. It is translated as CAWSSRRPYGYTF.

CDR3 DNA: TGTGCCAGCAGCTATCGGGATTATGGCCTCTCTCTCTCTGGAAACACCATATATTTT. It translates to CASSYRDYGLSLSGNTIYF. The rearrangement uses TRBV5-6 and TRBJ1-3, with no clear D. V lost 3 bases to trimming and J lost 0 bases, with 22 bases between them. Germline V gene data show CDR1 as SGHDT and CDR2 as YYEEEE. The CDR3 is 19 amino acids.

The chain recombines TRBV18 with TRBJ1-1; maybe TRBD1 (5 bases). The CDR3 is 14 amino acids. The ends were cut back, 3 bases at V and 0 bases at J, with 8 bases in the middle. From germline, CDR1 is KGHSH and CDR2 LQKENI. In DNA form, the CDR3 reads TGTGCCAGCTCACCGGGGGTTATGAACACTGAAGCTTTCTTT. Its translation: CASSPGVMNTEAFF.

This clone was found a few times. The chain has TRBV12-3 or TRBV12-4 and TRBJ2-3, with TRBD1 identical over 7 bases. CDR3 length: 13 amino acids. V trimming: 5 bases; J trimming: 5 bases; junction bases outside the gene matches: 4. CDR3 nucleotides: TGTGCCAGCAGTCAAGGGGGCATAGATACGCAGTATTTT. Its protein is CASSQGGIDTQYF.

The chain links TRBV12-5 to TRBJ2-5; the D call may be TRBD1 or TRBD2 (5 bases each). CDR3 size: 13 residues. V was shortened by 5 bases and J by 4 bases, with 11 bases between the two germline ends. Germline CDR1 reads LGHNT; CDR2 reads FRNRAP. The CDR3 sequence: CASGPGTVETQYF. The CDR3 DNA sequence: TGTGCTAGTGGTCCCGGGACGGTAGAGACCCAGTACTTC.